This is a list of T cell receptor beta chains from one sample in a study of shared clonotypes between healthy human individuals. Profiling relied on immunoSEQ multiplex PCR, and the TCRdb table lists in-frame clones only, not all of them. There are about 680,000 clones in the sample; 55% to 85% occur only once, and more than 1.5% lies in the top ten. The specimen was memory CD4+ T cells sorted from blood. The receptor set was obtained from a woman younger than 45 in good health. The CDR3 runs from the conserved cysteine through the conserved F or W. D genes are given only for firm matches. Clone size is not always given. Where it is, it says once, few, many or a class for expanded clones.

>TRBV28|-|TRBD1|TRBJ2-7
TGTGCCAGCAGTTTGGGGGGGACAGGGGGATCCTACGAGCAGTACTTC
CASSLGGTGGSYEQYF
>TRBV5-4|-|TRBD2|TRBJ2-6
TGTGCCAGCAGCTTGGGCGGGAGGGCCTCTGGGGCCAACGTCCTGACTTTC
CASSLGGRASGANVLTF
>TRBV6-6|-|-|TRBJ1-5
TGTGCCAGCAGTTACGACAGCAATCAGCCCCAGCATTTT
CASSYDSNQPQHF
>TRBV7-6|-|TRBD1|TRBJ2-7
TGTGCCAGCAGCTTAAAACCCCGGGACAGTAGATTTGAGCAGTACTTC
CASSLKPRDSRFEQYF
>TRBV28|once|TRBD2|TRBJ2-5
TGTGCCAGCAGTTTTGCTAGCGGGAGAGGCGGGGGGGAGACCCAGTACTTC
CASSFASGRGGGETQYF
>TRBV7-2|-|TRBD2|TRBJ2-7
TGTGCCAGCAGCCCCCGGGGCCTAGCGGGAGTTTACGAGCAGTACTTC
CASSPRGLAGVYEQYF
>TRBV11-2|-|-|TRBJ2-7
TGTGCCAGCAGCGGCCCTCCGCTGGGAGGCAAGCAGTACTTC
CASSGPPLGGKQYF
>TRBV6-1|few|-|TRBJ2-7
TGTGCCAGCAGTGAACAGGGTTTAGGGGAGCAGTACTTC
CASSEQGLGEQYF
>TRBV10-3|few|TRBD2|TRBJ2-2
TGTGCCATCAGTGAGTTCACTAGCGCTTACACCGGGGAGCTGTTTTTT
CAISEFTSAYTGELFF
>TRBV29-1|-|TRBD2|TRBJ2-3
TGCAGCGTTGTATCGGCTAGCGGGAGGGGAGATACGCAGTATTTT
CSVVSASGRGDTQYF
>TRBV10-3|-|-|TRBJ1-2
TGTGCCATCAGTGATAGGGAGGTCTTAGGCTACACCTTC
CAISDREVLGYTF
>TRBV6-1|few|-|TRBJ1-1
TGTGCCAGCACAAAATTTTCCCCAGCCACTGAAGCTTTCTTT
CASTKFSPATEAFF
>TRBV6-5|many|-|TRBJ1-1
TGTGCCAGCAGATCCTTGAGGGTCAGGAACACTGAAGCTTTCTTT
CASRSLRVRNTEAFF
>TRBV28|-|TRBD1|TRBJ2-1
TGTGCCAGCAGTTTATCCCGGGGACAGGGTGGAAATGAGCAGTTCTTC
CASSLSRGQGGNEQFF
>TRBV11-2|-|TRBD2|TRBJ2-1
TGTGCCAGCAGCCCTATAGCGGGAGGCAACAATGAGCAGTTCTTC
CASSPIAGGNNEQFF